The clone carrying this T cell receptor beta chain was counted ten times or more. J was trimmed by 0 bases and V by 10 bases; bases with no gene match: 6. The germline V gene has CDR1 SNHLY and CDR2 FYNNEI. The CDR3 spans 15 residues. This entry is derived from a study of metastatic and nonmetastatic thyroid tumors. No treatment of any kind had been given to any patient before thyroid surgery. TCRdb re-processed the PCR reads through MiXCR. The repertoire holds approximately 90,000 clones, with roughly 12% as singletons. Sequenced material: blood. The sequence derives from a female donor with papillary thyroid cancer or a benign thyroid nodule (not recorded which). Some clones in this sample may be carry-over from other donors' samples. V and J are TRBV2 and TRBJ2-1; TRBD2 matches 10 bases. The CDR3 DNA is TGTGCCACACGTGAGCGGGAGGGCTCCTACAATGAGCAGTTCTTC. This gives the protein CATREREGSYNEQFF.